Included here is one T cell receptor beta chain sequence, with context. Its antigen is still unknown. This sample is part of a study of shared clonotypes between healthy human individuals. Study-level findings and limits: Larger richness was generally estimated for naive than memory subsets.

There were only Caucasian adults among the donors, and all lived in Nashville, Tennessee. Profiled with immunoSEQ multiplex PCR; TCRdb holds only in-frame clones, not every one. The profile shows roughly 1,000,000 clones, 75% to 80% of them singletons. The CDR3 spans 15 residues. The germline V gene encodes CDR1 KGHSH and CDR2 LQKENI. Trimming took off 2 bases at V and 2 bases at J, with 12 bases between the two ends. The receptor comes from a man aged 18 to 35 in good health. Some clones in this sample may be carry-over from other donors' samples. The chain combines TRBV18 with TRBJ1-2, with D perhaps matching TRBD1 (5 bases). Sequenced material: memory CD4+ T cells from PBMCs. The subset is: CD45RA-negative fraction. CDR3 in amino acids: CASSPGRTLNYGYTF. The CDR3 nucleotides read TGTGCCAGCTCACCAGGACGGACACTAAACTATGGCTACACCTTC.